These T cell receptor beta chains were read from a single sample in a study of control samples from healthy donors and cancer patients. Repertoires were generated with immunoSEQ multiplex PCR, while TCRdb's copy carries only in-frame clones and drops some. The sample carries roughly 58,000 clones, about 89% recorded once. Specimen: PBMCs. The receptors shown here come from an older woman with lung cancer. The CDR3 runs from the conserved cysteine through the conserved F or W.

V	J	CDR3
TRBV7-3	TRBJ1-1	CASSYGVGENTEAFF
TRBV5-6	TRBJ1-5	CASSSPTGFNQPQHF
TRBV7-9	TRBJ1-3	CASSLGPRGNTIYF
TRBV5-1	TRBJ2-3	CASRNPSSGSVTDTQYF
TRBV19	TRBJ1-1	CASTPGGGDTEAFF
TRBV28	TRBJ2-5	CASRDSGKETQYF
TRBV5-4	TRBJ1-2	CASSLDGSAYGYTF
TRBV9	TRBJ1-3	CASSERPGNTIYF
TRBV5-6	TRBJ1-1	CASSRVMNTEAFF
TRBV24-1	TRBJ2-5	CATSDPQETQYF
TRBV6-5	TRBJ1-4	CASSYTGGGEKLFF
TRBV7-2	TRBJ2-7	CASSADKYEQYF
TRBV28	TRBJ1-5	CASSAPNQPQHF
TRBV2	TRBJ2-7	CASSETLSSYEQYF
TRBV5-1	TRBJ1-1	CASGQGDVNTEAFF
TRBV10-3	TRBJ2-7	CATRPGTGGTYEQYF
TRBV28	TRBJ2-7	CASSLTAGTSSYEQYF
TRBV5-5	TRBJ1-1	CASSPWDTEAFF
TRBV3-1/TRBV3-2	TRBJ1-1	CASSPRDSGLTEAFF
TRBV18	TRBJ2-5	CASSPQYTKETQYF
TRBV7-2	TRBJ2-2	CASSSGLNTGELFF
TRBV2	TRBJ2-5	CASSGQRGGRETQYF
TRBV5-5	TRBJ2-2	CASSPSGRGRTGELFF
TRBV9	TRBJ2-5	CASSVGNAGGSEETQYF
TRBV7-8	TRBJ1-2	CASSLSQALGYTF
TRBV19	TRBJ2-3	CASSITGTGLADTQYF
TRBV7-8	TRBJ1-1	CASSSDRATAFF
TRBV7-3	TRBJ2-3	CASGDTDTQYF
TRBV3-1/TRBV3-2	TRBJ1-6	CASSQVALHSPLHF
TRBV27	TRBJ1-1	CASGREVAFF
TRBV14	TRBJ2-7	CASSSLRAYEQYF
TRBV2	TRBJ1-6	CASSELGLSSPLHF
TRBV10-1	TRBJ2-7	CASSPEAAYEQYF
TRBV5-1	TRBJ1-4	CASSFGQGAEKLFF
TRBV7-9	TRBJ2-7	CASSFIADYEQYF
TRBV19	TRBJ2-3	CASRPRGLHTDTQYF
TRBV6-5	TRBJ2-7	CASSSIQVWGTYEQYF
TRBV28	TRBJ2-2	CASSLTGGAAGELFF
TRBV5-5	TRBJ1-3	CASSFGGSGNTIYF
TRBV9	TRBJ2-7	CASSVGTGTAYEQYF
TRBV7-6	TRBJ1-5	CASSLGPGGPQHF
TRBV9	TRBJ2-7	CASSRQAGSSYEQYF
TRBV7-2	TRBJ2-6	CASSLDGGTGRRANVLTF
TRBV7-3	TRBJ2-5	CASSGTGIETQYF
TRBV7-3	TRBJ2-3	CASSPEWGSDTQYF
TRBV4-1	TRBJ2-3	CASSQGSGRFGTDTQYF
TRBV5-1	TRBJ2-2	CASRDGGRAAGELFF
TRBV2	TRBJ2-7	CASRPPGQGSYEQYF
TRBV6-6	TRBJ2-7	CASTNTYEQYF
TRBV18	TRBJ2-3	CASSPVLTDTQYF
TRBV3-1/TRBV3-2	TRBJ1-5	CASSRGTGGGQPQHF
TRBV14	TRBJ2-5	CASSQGLAEGSQYF
TRBV21-1	TRBJ1-2	CASSPCGQYGYTF
TRBV19	TRBJ2-2	CASSIPGSTGELFF
TRBV24-1	TRBJ2-2	CATSDLAGGDTGELFF
TRBV2	TRBJ2-7	CASTTGTGVYEQYF
TRBV6-6	TRBJ2-1	CASSPSGSSYNEQFF